The rows below give T cell receptor beta chains drawn from one sample of a study of neurological immune-mediated disorders. TCRdb re-derived calls from the 5' RACE reads in MiXCR, one entry per CDR3 protein. Here the sample spans under 70,000 distinct CDR3 sequences, around 5.2% being singletons. The sample consisted of PBMCs. The origin of the receptors is a woman aged 30 to 39 with multiple sclerosis. Both conserved end residues are part of each CDR3. The D gene is left open where the match is weak. Clone size, where shown, is once, few, many, or a class for clones that have expanded.

TRBD1	TRBV10-2	.	TRBJ1-3	CASSSTGYGSGNTIYF	TGCGCCAGCAGCTCGACAGGGTACGGGTCTGGAAACACCATATATTTT
TRBD2	TRBV5-1	many	TRBJ2-3	CASSWTAASGGAARTDTQYF	TGCGCCAGCAGCTGGACCGCCGCGAGCGGGGGGGCCGCTCGCACAGATACGCAGTATTTT
TRBD1	TRBV5-1	many	TRBJ2-3	CASRKTTGPYTDTQYF	TGCGCCAGCAGGAAAACGACAGGGCCCTACACAGATACGCAGTATTTT
.	TRBV20-1	few	TRBJ1-5	CSAREDRGNQPQNF	TGCAGTGCTAGAGAGGACAGAGGAAATCAGCCCCAGAATTTT
.	TRBV4-1	many	TRBJ1-4	CASSRQGASNEKLFF	TGCGCCAGCAGCCGTCAAGGGGCTTCAAATGAAAAACTGTTTTTT
.	TRBV4-1	many	TRBJ2-7	CASSQLDRDSLCEQYF	TGCGCCAGCAGCCAACTAGACCGGGACTCCCTTTGCGAGCAGTACTTC
.	TRBV20-1	many	TRBJ2-5	CSARSGRNQETQYF	TGCAGTGCTCGCTCGGGGCGCAACCAAGAGACCCAGTACTTC
.	TRBV5-1	many	TRBJ2-1	CASSLDPAASYNEQFF	TGCGCCAGCAGCTTGGATCCAGCGGCCTCCTACAATGAGCAGTTCTTC
.	TRBV5-1	.	TRBJ2-5	CASSQGGAGETQYF	TGCGCCAGCAGCCAAGGGGGCGCGGGGGAGACCCAGTACTTC
TRBD2	TRBV3-1	.	TRBJ2-3	CASSRGLAGGASTDTQYF	TGTGCCAGCAGCCGCGGACTAGCGGGGGGGGCAAGCACAGATACGCAGTATTTT
.	TRBV7-3	few	TRBJ2-3	CASSLTGTTDTQYF	TGTGCCAGCAGCTTAACAGGGACCACAGATACGCAGTATTTT
.	TRBV20-1	many	TRBJ2-3	CSAGPYVGPDTQYF	TGCAGTGCAGGTCCATACGTGGGGCCAGATACGCAGTATTTT
.	TRBV5-1	many	TRBJ2-7	CASSLSGFGEQYF	TGCGCCAGCAGCTTGTCGGGGTTCGGCGAGCAGTACTTC
.	TRBV5-1	.	TRBJ1-1	CASSLAGLTEAFF	TGCGCCAGCAGCTTGGCAGGGCTCACTGAAGCTTTCTTT
.	TRBV5-5	few	TRBJ1-1	CASSLSLVNQAFF	TGTGCCAGCAGCTTGTCTTTGGTAAATCAAGCTTTCTTT
.	TRBV9	many	TRBJ1-2	CASSAAYISPNYGYTF	TGTGCCAGCAGCGCCGCCTATATATCGCCTAACTATGGCTACACCTTC